These 27 T cell receptor beta chains were all obtained from the same sample, sequenced in a study of identical twins (dated by TCRdb to 2016 to 2018). Receptor libraries were prepared by 5' RACE. The sequencer was an Illumina HiSeq 2000. TCRdb reprocessed the public reads (quality trimming at Q25 with fastp, clone calling with MiXCR) and kept in-frame beta chains. All rows with the same CDR3 protein become a single entry with the most common DNA and genes. The sample table lists roughly 690,000 distinct CDR3 sequences, approximately 6% of them with a count of one. Roughly 1.8% of the sample is in the top ten clones. Input material: naive T cells sorted from blood. This specimen's cell subset or site label, interpreted: cells isolated with a human naive T-cell isolation kit. The source is a man younger than 30 in good health.

This clonotype was found a few times. Here the CDR3 reads CASSPYRGTIDNEQFF. In DNA, the CDR3 is TGTGCCAGCAGTCCTTACAGGGGCACAATCGACAATGAGCAGTTCTTC. V usage is TRBV27 and J usage is TRBJ2-1; 7 bases are a match to TRBD1. Germline CDR1 and CDR2: MNHEY and SMNVEV (reference sequence). V shed 5 bases, J shed 5 bases, and the junction held 12 bases outside the gene matches. CDR3 length: 16 amino acids.

This clonotype was recorded many times. V usage is TRBV24-1 and J usage is TRBJ2-2, with 7 positions matching TRBD1. V was clipped by 5 bases and J by 4 bases; unmatched bases: 12. Germline CDR1 is KGHDR and CDR2 is SFDVKD. The CDR3 extends over 17 amino acids. The CDR3 coding sequence is TGTGCCACCAGTGCTCACAACAGGGGCGTACGCACCGGGGAGCTGTTTTTT. It codes for CATSAHNRGVRTGELFF.

The V and J genes are TRBV12-3 or TRBV12-4 and TRBJ2-5, with D tentatively TRBD1 (6 bases). CDR3 size: 18 residues. Trimming removed 4 bases from V and 1 base from J, with 22 bases in between. The CDR3 region has the DNA TGTGCCAGCAGTTCTACAGGGTTCAGCCACGCAAGCCAAGAGACCCAGTACTTC. This sequence encodes CASSSTGFSHASQETQYF.

The CDR3 bases are TGTGCCAGCAGTGAACAGGGGTCCTACGAGCAGTACGTC. Translating gives CASSEQGSYEQYV. The chain combines TRBV6-1 with TRBJ2-7; tentatively, D is TRBD1 (6 bases). V lost 2 bases, J lost 1 base, and 6 bases lay in between. Germline V gives CDR1 MNHNS, CDR2 SASEGT. This CDR3 has 13 residues.

This clonotype was counted ten times or more. This chain links TRBV28 with TRBJ2-7, with 8 bases that match TRBD2. J lost 2 bases, V lost 7 bases, and 7 bases had no gene match. Germline values: CDR1 MDHEN, CDR2 SYDVKM. The length of the CDR3 is 14 residues. CDR3 region: CASKTSADTYEQYF. The CDR3 bases are TGTGCCAGCAAGACTAGCGCCGATACCTACGAGCAGTACTTC.

This clonotype was seen a few times. The chain recombines TRBV7-2 with TRBJ2-1, with TRBD2 matching over 7 bases. CDR1 and CDR2 (germline): SGHTA, FQGNSA. V dropped 5 bases and J dropped 5; count of bases not matched to a gene: 9. The CDR3 is made up of 15 amino acids. For the CDR3, the DNA is TGTGCCAGCAGCCCGGAGGCTAGCGGCCACAATGAGCAGTTCTTC. Amino acid sequence: CASSPEASGHNEQFF.

The sample holds many counts of this clonotype. The chain carries TRBV12-3 or TRBV12-4 and TRBJ2-1; D not certain. V was clipped by 1 base and J by 6 bases, with 7 bases between them. This CDR3 spans 13 amino acids. The CDR3 nucleotides are TGTGCCAGCAGTTTAGAAGGCCCCAATGAGCAGTTCTTC. It codes for CASSLEGPNEQFF.

This clonotype has just a few counts. This chain joins TRBV28 and TRBJ2-7, with D perhaps matching TRBD1 (5 bases). The CDR3 contains 12 residues. Germline assignment: CDR1 MDHEN and CDR2 SYDVKM. V shed 3 bases and J shed 3 bases, with 6 bases lying between them. The DNA for the CDR3 is TGTGCCAGCAGTTTCAGGGTCTACGAGCAGTACTTC. Protein sequence: CASSFRVYEQYF.

This clonotype was seen repeatedly, ten times or more. This chain joins TRBV28 and TRBJ2-1, with TRBD2 matching over 12 bases. The CDR3 totals 17 residues. Germline CDR1 and CDR2: MDHEN and SYDVKM. The V segment lost 1 base and the J segment 9 bases; nucleotides outside the gene matches: 10. The CDR3: CASSLFDLAGGPGEQFF. The CDR3 DNA is TGTGCCAGCAGTTTATTCGACCTAGCGGGAGGGCCGGGTGAGCAGTTCTTC.

This clonotype was seen many times. The chain is built from TRBV7-2 and TRBJ1-5; D is unresolved. The germline V gene encodes CDR1 SGHTA and CDR2 FQGNSA. V was shortened by 4 bases and J by 7 bases, with 14 bases between the two germline ends. The CDR3 loop spans 14 amino acids. In nucleotides, the CDR3 is TGTGCCAGCAGCTCTGACATGGCAATACAGCCCCAGCATTTT. Protein product: CASSSDMAIQPQHF.

In this sample, this clonotype turned up many times. The chain recombines TRBV28 with TRBJ2-5; D remains unclear. The CDR3 runs to 14 residues. Germline loops: CDR1 MDHEN, CDR2 SYDVKM. The germline V and J ends were trimmed by 2 bases and 2 bases, with 9 bases remaining between them. The chain's CDR3 is CASSLTRLQETQYF. In nucleotides, the CDR3 is TGTGCCAGCAGTTTAACGCGGTTACAAGAGACCCAGTACTTC.

This clonotype was found many times. V and J are TRBV15 and TRBJ2-5; D is undetermined. Trimming took off 6 bases at V and 3 bases at J, with 8 bases between the two ends. Germline CDR1 and CDR2: LNHNV and YYDKDF (reference sequence). The CDR3 has 12 residues. The CDR3 sequence is CATRAEKETQYF. The CDR3 region has the DNA TGTGCCACCAGGGCAGAGAAAGAGACCCAGTACTTC.

Many counts were recorded for this clonotype. The chain uses TRBV20-1 and TRBJ1-5; 9 bases align to TRBD1. Germline CDR1 DFQATT, CDR2 SNEGSKA (reference sequence). The CDR3 is 15 residues long. The junction had 7 bases not matched to a gene; V was cut back by 1 base and J by 6 bases. The CDR3 region has the DNA TGCAGTGCTAGAGTTTACCGGGACAGGGCTCAGCCCCAGCATTTT. Translation: CSARVYRDRAQPQHF.

Many counts were recorded for this clonotype. The chain is built from TRBV12-3 or TRBV12-4 and TRBJ2-2; D is perhaps TRBD1 (6 bases). With 4 bases removed from V and 6 bases from J, the gap between germline ends came to 12 bases. The CDR3 loop spans 14 amino acids. In DNA form, the CDR3 reads TGTGCCAGCAGTTCGCTAGAGGGGGCCGGGGAGCTGTTTTTT. This sequence encodes CASSSLEGAGELFF.

V is TRBV5-5 and J is TRBJ2-7; 9 nucleotides match TRBD2. Germline-derived CDR1 and CDR2 are SGHKS and YYEKEE (reference sequence). V gave up 0 bases and J gave up 5 bases; unmatched junction bases: 6. The CDR3 has 15 amino acids. The CDR3 nucleotides read TGTGCCAGCAGCTTGGGGCGGGAGGGCCGTCACGAGCAGTACGTC. Translation: CASSLGREGRHEQYV.

This clonotype was counted at least ten times. The CDR3: CAIGRDRGTGELFF. The CDR3 DNA reads TGTGCCATCGGCCGGGACAGGGGTACCGGGGAGCTGTTTTTT. V gene TRBV10-3 combines with J gene TRBJ2-2, with 10 bases fitting TRBD1. This CDR3 contains 14 residues. In germline, CDR1 is ENHRY, CDR2 SYGVKD. J was trimmed by 5 bases and V by 8 bases; bases with no gene match: 5.

The sample holds a few counts of this clonotype. The rearrangement links TRBV30 to TRBJ1-3; D remains ambiguous. The CDR3 is made up of 11 amino acids. Trimming shortened V by 2 bases and J by 4 bases, and 3 bases separated the two germline ends. Germline V gives CDR1 GTSNPN, CDR2 SVGIG (reference sequence). CDR3 in DNA: TGTGCCTGGAGTAGGGGAAACACCATATATTTT. Amino acid sequence: CAWSRGNTIYF.

The sample holds many counts of this clonotype. The CDR3 sequence: CSATMRTSSYNEQFF. CDR3 sequence (DNA): TGCAGTGCCACGATGCGGACGAGCTCCTACAATGAGCAGTTCTTC. The chain links TRBV20-1 to TRBJ2-1; D ambiguous. This CDR3 spans 15 amino acids. Per the germline V gene, CDR1 is DFQATT and CDR2 is SNEGSKA (reference sequence). Trimming shortened V by 6 bases and J by 0 bases, and 15 bases separated the two germline ends.

This clonotype has ten or more counts. V gene TRBV29-1 combines with J gene TRBJ2-7, with 15 bases that match TRBD2. Germline V gene lookup returns CDR1 SQVTM and CDR2 ANQGSEA. CDR3 length: 18 residues. The ends lost 6 bases at V and 2 bases at J; junction bases unmatched: 14. This CDR3 is CSVTLPGLAGGPPYEQYF. The CDR3 DNA reads TGCAGCGTAACCCTCCCGGGACTAGCGGGAGGTCCCCCCTACGAGCAGTACTTC.

The J gene is TRBJ2-1, the V gene TRBV18, with D unclear. Germline CDR1 is KGHSH and CDR2 is LQKENI. This CDR3 has 14 residues. The V end was cut by 0 bases, the J end by 7 bases, with 10 bases between. The CDR3 reads CASSPPSSWNEQFF. The CDR3 coding sequence is TGTGCCAGCTCACCACCGAGCAGTTGGAATGAGCAGTTCTTC.

The genes are TRBV3-1 and TRBJ1-1; 8 positions agree with TRBD1. The ends lost 0 bases at V and 6 bases at J; junction bases unmatched: 9. CDR3 size: 16 residues. Germline V CDR1 and CDR2: LGHDT, YNNKEL (reference sequence). Written as DNA, the CDR3 is TGTGCCAGCAGCCAAGAAAAGATTCAGGGGGCAGCTGAAGCTTTCTTT. Protein: CASSQEKIQGAAEAFF.

This clonotype has more than one count but fewer than ten. J is TRBJ1-1 and V is TRBV4-1; 8 bases fit TRBD1. The germline V gene has CDR1 MGHRA and CDR2 YSYEKL. CDR3 length: 16 residues. Unmatched junction bases numbered 6, after V lost 2 bases and J lost 1 base. The CDR3 region has the DNA TGCGCCAGCAGCCAACGTCGACAGGGGAGGAACACTGAAGCTTTCTTT. It translates to CASSQRRQGRNTEAFF.

This clonotype was seen at least ten times. The V and J genes are TRBV4-2 and TRBJ2-7; 9 bases match TRBD2. V trimming: 0 bases; J trimming: 2 bases; junction bases outside the gene matches: 5. Germline-derived CDR1 and CDR2 are LGHNA and YNFKEQ. The CDR3 loop spans 16 amino acids. CDR3 in amino acids: CASSQEGLAAAYEQYF. CDR3 sequence (DNA): TGTGCCAGCAGCCAAGAGGGACTAGCAGCAGCCTACGAGCAGTACTTC.

The chain combines TRBV29-1 with TRBJ1-5; D perhaps matches TRBD1 (6 bases). The CDR3 contains 14 residues. V was pared by 6 bases and J by 4 bases, with 16 bases between. CDR1 and CDR2 (germline): SQVTM, ANQGSEA. The CDR3 loop reads CSVRLGADNQPQHF. CDR3 in DNA: TGCAGCGTCCGGTTGGGGGCAGATAATCAGCCCCAGCATTTT.

This clonotype was observed a handful of times. The chain is built from TRBV6-1 and TRBJ2-7, with a weak D call TRBD2 (7 bases). Germline assignment: CDR1 MNHNS and CDR2 SASEGT. With 3 bases removed from V and 0 bases from J, the gap between germline ends came to 18 bases. The CDR3 has 17 residues. The DNA for the CDR3 is TGTGCCAGCAGTGAGCCGAGGGGGGGCCGTTACTCCTACGAGCAGTACTTC. It is translated as CASSEPRGGRYSYEQYF.

This clonotype was seen a few times. The chain carries TRBV29-1 and TRBJ2-6; D may match TRBD1 or TRBD2 (6 bases each). V was shortened by 6 bases and J by 0 bases, with 15 bases between the two germline ends. CDR1 is SQVTM, CDR2 ANQGSEA, per germline. The length of the CDR3 is 16 residues. CDR3 in amino acids: CSVGPGAGSGANVLTF. The DNA for the CDR3 is TGCAGCGTGGGACCGGGGGCAGGCTCTGGGGCCAACGTCCTGACTTTC.

V and J are TRBV6-4 and TRBJ1-1; D perhaps matches TRBD1 (6 bases). The CDR3 extends over 17 amino acids. Trimming took 1 base from V and 3 from J, leaving 18 bases between them. Germline V gives CDR1 MRHNA, CDR2 SNTAGT. CDR3 protein: CASSDFYNPQGYTEAFF. DNA of the CDR3: TGTGCCAGCAGTGACTTTTACAATCCTCAGGGGTACACTGAAGCTTTCTTT.